This TCR beta chain was sequenced for a study of T cells in Graves' hyperthyroidism and ophthalmopathy. Pregnant or lactating patients were excluded, as were those with uncontrolled infection or other autoimmune disease. In making diagnoses, clinical symptoms, serum thyroxine and TRAb, thyroid ultrasound and orbital computed tomography were all used. V shed 8 bases and J 0 bases; nucleotides not matched to a gene: 0. This CDR3 spans 12 amino acids. From germline, CDR1 is SNHLY and CDR2 FYNNEI. Amplification yielded TCR beta CDR3 regions, with RNA transcripts as the source. A first-round RT-PCR of the TCR CDR3 used the HTBI primer set. From the multiplex PCR reads, TCRdb called clonotypes with MiXCR, one entry per CDR3 protein. The top ten clones hold 8% to 8.5% of a sample with hundreds of thousands of distinct CDR3 sequences, about 43% of them seen once.

The sample comprised peripheral blood or thyroid tissue (not recorded which). This TCR came from a woman aged 18 to 35 with Graves' hyperthyroidism. The rearrangement uses TRBV2 and TRBJ1-2, with TRBD1 matching over 7 bases. This CDR3 is CASGTANYGYTF. In DNA, the CDR3 is TGTGCCAGCGGGACAGCTAACTATGGCTACACCTTC.